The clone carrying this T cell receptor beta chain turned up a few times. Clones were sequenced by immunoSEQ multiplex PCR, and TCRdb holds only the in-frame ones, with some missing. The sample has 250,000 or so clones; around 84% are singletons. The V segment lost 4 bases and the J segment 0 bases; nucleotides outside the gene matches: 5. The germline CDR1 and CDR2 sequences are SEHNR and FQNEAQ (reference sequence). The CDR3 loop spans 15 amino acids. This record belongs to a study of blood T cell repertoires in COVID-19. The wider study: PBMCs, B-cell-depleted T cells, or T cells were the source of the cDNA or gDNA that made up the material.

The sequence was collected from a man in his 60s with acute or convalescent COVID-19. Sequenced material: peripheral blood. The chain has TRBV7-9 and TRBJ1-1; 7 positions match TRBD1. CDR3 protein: CASSSTGDLNTEAFF. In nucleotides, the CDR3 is TGTGCCAGCAGCTCAACAGGGGATCTGAACACTGAAGCTTTCTTT.